Listed below are T cell receptor beta chains from one sample, sequenced in a study of blood T cell repertoires in COVID-19. The method was immunoSEQ multiplex PCR; TCRdb's version includes in-frame clones alone and lacks a portion of them. Among around 320,000 clones listed, 90% were seen once. The specimen sequenced was PBMCs or T cells enriched from blood (not recorded which). The receptor source for this set is a woman under 40 who had been exposed to COVID-19. Both conserved end residues are part of each CDR3. Fields, in order: V gene, J gene, D gene, clone size, CDR3 DNA, CDR3 protein. D genes are given only for firm matches. For some rows the clone size is stated as once, few or many, or as a class when expanded; others skip it.

TRBV5-1,TRBJ2-5,.,few,TGCGCCAGCAGCTTGGTCGTCAGTCAAGAGACCCAGTACTTC,CASSLVVSQETQYF
TRBV5-1,TRBJ1-2,TRBD1,.,TGCGCCAGCAGCCTCCTGACAGGGAGCTATGGCTACACCTTC,CASSLLTGSYGYTF
TRBV3-1/TRBV3-2,TRBJ2-7,TRBD2,.,TGTGCCAGCAGCCCCACTAGCGGGCCGAACGACGAGCAGTACTTC,CASSPTSGPNDEQYF
TRBV5-1,TRBJ2-1,TRBD2,once,TGCGCCAGCAGCTTGGCCGCTAGCGGGGGGACCGCCTTCAATGAGCAGTTCTTC,CASSLAASGGTAFNEQFF
TRBV5-1,TRBJ2-5,TRBD2,.,TGCGCCAGCAGTTCCCTTACTAGCGAACAAGAGACCCAGTACTTC,CASSSLTSEQETQYF
TRBV18,TRBJ1-2,.,.,TGTGCCAGCTCACCATCGTGGGGGCGAATGAGCTATGGCTACACCTTC,CASSPSWGRMSYGYTF
TRBV10-3,TRBJ1-6,TRBD1,.,TGTGCCATCAGTGAGCGACAGGGGGCGGATTCACCCCTCCACTTT,CAISERQGADSPLHF
TRBV18,TRBJ1-1,TRBD1,.,TGTGCCAGCTCACCCGGACAGGGAAACACTGAAGCTTTCTTT,CASSPGQGNTEAFF
TRBV10-3,TRBJ2-1,TRBD2,.,TGTGCCATCAGTGAGTCTGCCGGGGGGAATGAGCAGTTCTTC,CAISESAGGNEQFF
TRBV4-1,TRBJ2-2,.,.,TGCGCCAGCAGCCAAGCCGTCCCCCAGGGTTTTGGGGAGCTGTTTTTT,CASSQAVPQGFGELFF
TRBV7-9,TRBJ1-6,.,once,TGTGCCAGCAGCTTAAATAGGCGGAGCTCCTATAATTCACCCCTCCACTTT,CASSLNRRSSYNSPLHF
TRBV10-2,TRBJ2-2,TRBD2,.,TGCGCCAGCAATACGAACCTACTAGCGGGAGTCCTGAACACCGGGGAGCTGTTTTTT,CASNTNLLAGVLNTGELFF
TRBV21-1,TRBJ1-6,.,.,TGTGCCAGCAGCAAAGGAACACAGGGTGACAATTCACCCCTCCACTTT,CASSKGTQGDNSPLHF
TRBV4-2,TRBJ2-1,.,.,TGTGCCAGCAGCCAAGAAGGCCCTAGCTCCTACAATGAGCAGTTCTTC,CASSQEGPSSYNEQFF
TRBV19,TRBJ1-5,TRBD1,.,TGTGCCAGTAGTCCACGGACAGGGTACAGCAATCAGCCCCAGCATTTT,CASSPRTGYSNQPQHF
TRBV3-1/TRBV3-2,TRBJ1-2,TRBD1,.,TGTGCCAGCAGCCAGGCAGGGGGCGCGGGCTATGGCTACACCTTC,CASSQAGGAGYGYTF
TRBV20-1,TRBJ1-1,TRBD1,.,TGCAGTGCTCCGAGGGGGCGGGAATACTTT,CSAPRGREYF
TRBV13,TRBJ2-6,.,.,TGTGCCAGCAGCGGGGACACCCGTGTAGACTCTGGGGCCAACGTCCTGACTTTC,CASSGDTRVDSGANVLTF
TRBV5-1,TRBJ2-1,.,.,TGCGCCAGCACCGGGACTTTCTACAATGAGCAGTTCTTC,CASTGTFYNEQFF
TRBV12-5,TRBJ1-2,TRBD1,.,TGTGCTAGTGGTCACCGGGACAGGGGCTACACCTTC,CASGHRDRGYTF
TRBV7-2,TRBJ2-2,TRBD2,.,TGTGCCAGCAGGCCAGCGGGGGGGAACACCGGGGAGCTGTTTTTT,CASRPAGGNTGELFF
TRBV2,TRBJ1-5,TRBD1,.,TGTGCCAGCAGTGGGACAGGGGGCCTCCAGCCCCAGCATTTT,CASSGTGGLQPQHF
TRBV4-2,TRBJ2-7,.,once,TGTGCCAGCAGCCAAGGGGCGGGACTGAGCTCCTACGAGCAGTACTTC,CASSQGAGLSSYEQYF
TRBV5-8,TRBJ1-2,.,.,TGTGCCAGCAGCCCTACGCACAGGGCGAACTATGGCTACACCTTC,CASSPTHRANYGYTF
TRBV18,TRBJ2-7,.,few,TGTGCCAGCTCCCCACGAGGTGGCGCAAACTACGAGCAGTACTTC,CASSPRGGANYEQYF
TRBV4-3,TRBJ1-3,.,.,TGCGCCAGCAGCCAAGATCCCGAAGAACCGGGGGAAAACACCATATATTTT,CASSQDPEEPGENTIYF
TRBV7-9,TRBJ1-5,TRBD1,.,TGTGCCAGCAGCTTAGCCGAGGGGACAGGTACAGGGGCCCAGCATTTT,CASSLAEGTGTGAQHF
TRBV6-5,TRBJ1-5,.,.,TGTGCCAGCAGGGCACAGGTTCTCCGGAGGCCCCAGCATTTT,CASRAQVLRRPQHF
TRBV15,TRBJ2-2,.,.,TGTGCCACCAGCAGAGATGGAGCGGTGGAGCTGTTTTTT,CATSRDGAVELFF
TRBV24-1,TRBJ1-3,.,few,TGTGCCACCAGTGATTTGCCGAGGGTGAGGCACAACTCTGGAAACACCATATATTTT,CATSDLPRVRHNSGNTIYF
TRBV7-9,TRBJ1-4,.,.,TGTGCCAGCCGGGCCACAGGCCGTAATGAAAAACTGTTTTTT,CASRATGRNEKLFF